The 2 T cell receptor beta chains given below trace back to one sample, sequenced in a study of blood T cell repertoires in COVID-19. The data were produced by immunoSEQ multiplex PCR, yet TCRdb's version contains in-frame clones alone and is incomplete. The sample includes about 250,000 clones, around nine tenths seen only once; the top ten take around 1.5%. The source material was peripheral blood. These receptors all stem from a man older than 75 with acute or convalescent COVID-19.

The CDR3 DNA follows: TGTGCCAGCGGGCGGGGGACCACTGAAGCTTTCTTT. Amino acid sequence: CASGRGTTEAFF. The chain has TRBV12-3 or TRBV12-4 and TRBJ1-1; a possible D gene is TRBD1 (5 bases). V was pared by 8 bases and J by 4 bases, with 11 bases between. CDR3 length: 12 amino acids.

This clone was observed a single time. CDR3 sequence (DNA): TGTGCCAGCAGCCAAGAAAGGCAGGGTCGAGGCTACACCTTC. Translation: CASSQERQGRGYTF. The chain joins TRBV3-1 (or the pseudogene TRBV3-2) to TRBJ1-2; D possibly corresponds to TRBD1 (5 bases). Germline V CDR1 and CDR2: LGHDT, YNNKEL (reference sequence). The V end lost 0 bases, the J end lost 8 bases, and 13 bases lay between the germline ends. The length of the CDR3 is 14 residues.